This note documents a single T cell receptor beta chain sequence. These data belong to a study of memory CD4+ T cells and cytomegalovirus serostatus. Study-wide context: This sample comes from healthy Belgian adults, under 10 CMV seropositive, around 26 seronegative.

Generated by immunoSEQ multiplex PCR, the TCRdb table keeps only in-frame clones and is missing some. The repertoire holds about 61,000 clones, with around 82% as singletons. Single viable CD3+CD4+CD8-CD45RO+ cells were sorted as the memory CD4+ T cells. Donors' CMV status reflects serum IgG against pp150, pp28, p38, p52. The V and J ends lost 3 bases and 4 bases respectively, with 10 bases between them. Germline lookup yields CDR1 SGHAT and CDR2 FQNNGV. The CDR3 has 14 residues. The chain recombines TRBV11-2 with TRBJ1-3; D call uncertain. This TCR came from an adult in good health and CMV-seronegative. Some clones in this sample may be carry-over from other donors' samples. The sequenced material came from memory CD4+ T cells from blood. The CDR3 spells CASSFPREGNTIYF. CDR3 nucleotides: TGTGCCAGCAGCTTCCCTAGAGAGGGAAACACCATATATTTT. Variable domain in full (rest from reference TRBV11-2 and TRBJ1-3): EAGVAQSPRYKIIEKRQSVAFWCNPISGHATLYWYQQILGQGPKLLIQFQNNGVVDDSQLPKDRFSAERLKGVDSTLKIQPAKLEDSAVYLCASSFPREGNTIYFGEGSWLTVV.